The rows below give T cell receptor beta chains drawn from one sample of a study of spatial heterogeneity in lung cancer. TCRdb passed the 5' RACE reads through MiXCR, listing each CDR3 protein once. Here the sample spans 85,000 to 100,000 distinct CDR3 sequences, approximately 20% being singletons. The material sequenced was PBMCs, taken at follow-up. These receptors came from a male donor with early-stage non-small cell lung cancer. Each CDR3 is given with its conserved first and last residue. Each record gives: V gene, J gene, clone size, D gene, CDR3 protein, CDR3 DNA. The D gene is left open where the match is weak. Clone size is given for some rows only: seen once, a few or many times, or a class if the clone is expanded.

v_call: TRBV7-2; j_call: TRBJ2-2; clone_size: .; d_call: TRBD1; cdr3_aa: CASSHGTGGGELFF; cdr3_nt: TGTGCCAGCAGCCATGGGACAGGGGGCGGGGAGCTGTTTTTT
v_call: TRBV20-1; j_call: TRBJ2-3; clone_size: few; d_call: TRBD2; cdr3_aa: CSAVGLRSTDTQYF; cdr3_nt: TGCAGTGCCGTGGGACTAAGAAGCACAGATACGCAGTATTTT
v_call: TRBV11-2; j_call: TRBJ1-2; clone_size: .; d_call: .; cdr3_aa: CASSLDLEQSYGYTF; cdr3_nt: TGTGCCAGCAGCTTAGATCTAGAGCAGAGCTATGGCTACACCTTC
v_call: TRBV7-3; j_call: TRBJ2-3; clone_size: few; d_call: .; cdr3_aa: CASSLRGSGTDTQYF; cdr3_nt: TGTGCCAGCAGCCTCCGGGGGAGTGGGACAGATACGCAGTATTTT
v_call: TRBV6-5; j_call: TRBJ2-7; clone_size: few; d_call: .; cdr3_aa: CASIDPRGSNEQYF; cdr3_nt: TGTGCCAGCATCGACCCCAGGGGCTCCAACGAGCAGTACTTC
v_call: TRBV20-1; j_call: TRBJ2-1; clone_size: many; d_call: TRBD2; cdr3_aa: CSARPGLDASEQFF; cdr3_nt: TGCAGTGCTAGACCGGGACTAGATGCAAGTGAGCAGTTCTTC
v_call: TRBV30; j_call: TRBJ1-2; clone_size: .; d_call: TRBD1; cdr3_aa: CAWRGTALAGYTF; cdr3_nt: TGTGCCTGGAGAGGGACAGCCCTAGCGGGCTACACCTTC
v_call: TRBV2; j_call: TRBJ1-3; clone_size: .; d_call: TRBD1; cdr3_aa: CANQPGTGRNTIYF; cdr3_nt: TGTGCCAACCAGCCCGGGACAGGGCGGAACACCATATATTTT
v_call: TRBV7-2; j_call: TRBJ1-4; clone_size: few; d_call: TRBD1; cdr3_aa: CASSPGTEEKLFF; cdr3_nt: TGTGCCAGCAGCCCCGGGACAGAAGAAAAACTGTTTTTT
v_call: TRBV7-8; j_call: TRBJ2-1; clone_size: few; d_call: TRBD2; cdr3_aa: CASSLRRSAGEKDNEQFF; cdr3_nt: TGTGCCAGCAGCTTACGGAGGTCGGCGGGGGAGAAGGACAATGAGCAGTTCTTC
v_call: TRBV6-5; j_call: TRBJ1-1; clone_size: many; d_call: .; cdr3_aa: CASSYGGPNTEAFF; cdr3_nt: TGTGCCAGCAGTTATGGTGGTCCAAACACTGAAGCTTTCTTT
v_call: TRBV7-2; j_call: TRBJ1-6; clone_size: .; d_call: .; cdr3_aa: CASSPYNSPLHF; cdr3_nt: TGTGCCAGCAGCCCCTATAATTCACCCCTCCACTTT
v_call: TRBV11-2; j_call: TRBJ2-7; clone_size: once; d_call: .; cdr3_aa: CASSLDAQRQQYF; cdr3_nt: TGTGCCAGCAGCTTAGATGCCCAGCGCCAGCAGTACTTC
v_call: TRBV23-1; j_call: TRBJ2-6; clone_size: few; d_call: .; cdr3_aa: CASRHKAIGTEKTGANVLTF; cdr3_nt: TGCGCCAGCAGACACAAGGCTATAGGAACTGAGAAGACTGGGGCCAACGTCCTGACTTTC
v_call: TRBV29-1; j_call: TRBJ1-2; clone_size: few; d_call: .; cdr3_aa: CSVEGSAGVNGYTF; cdr3_nt: TGCAGCGTTGAAGGTTCGGCAGGGGTGAATGGCTACACCTTC
v_call: TRBV4-3; j_call: TRBJ2-1; clone_size: once; d_call: .; cdr3_aa: CASSQDRGIIYNEQFF; cdr3_nt: TGCGCCAGCAGCCAAGACCGGGGAATCATCTACAATGAGCAGTTCTTC
v_call: TRBV4-2; j_call: TRBJ1-6; clone_size: .; d_call: TRBD1; cdr3_aa: CASSFRTGQNSPLHF; cdr3_nt: TGTGCCAGCAGCTTCCGGACAGGACAAAATTCACCCCTCCACTTT
v_call: TRBV20-1; j_call: TRBJ2-1; clone_size: many; d_call: TRBD1; cdr3_aa: CSAAGTGHYNEQFF; cdr3_nt: TGCAGTGCCGCAGGGACAGGACATTACAATGAGCAGTTCTTC
v_call: TRBV5-6; j_call: TRBJ1-5; clone_size: .; d_call: TRBD1; cdr3_aa: CASSLRTGRGNQPQHF; cdr3_nt: TGTGCCAGCAGCTTAAGGACAGGGCGAGGCAATCAGCCCCAGCATTTT
v_call: TRBV25-1; j_call: TRBJ2-1; clone_size: few; d_call: .; cdr3_aa: CASSEWVGTLGQFF; cdr3_nt: TGTGCCAGCAGTGAATGGGTGGGGACCTTAGGGCAGTTCTTC
v_call: TRBV7-2; j_call: TRBJ2-2; clone_size: few; d_call: .; cdr3_aa: CASSFQSANTGELFF; cdr3_nt: TGTGCCAGCAGCTTCCAGAGCGCGAACACCGGGGAGCTGTTTTTT
v_call: TRBV29-1; j_call: TRBJ2-1; clone_size: .; d_call: .; cdr3_aa: CSGYYPIEQFF; cdr3_nt: TGCAGCGGGTACTACCCCATTGAGCAGTTCTTC
v_call: TRBV30; j_call: TRBJ1-5; clone_size: .; d_call: .; cdr3_aa: CAWSRAGDQPQHF; cdr3_nt: TGTGCCTGGAGTCGGGCAGGGGATCAGCCCCAGCATTTT
v_call: TRBV19; j_call: TRBJ2-5; clone_size: .; d_call: .; cdr3_aa: CASSVGVETQYF; cdr3_nt: TGTGCCAGTAGTGTCGGAGTCGAGACCCAGTACTTC
v_call: TRBV9; j_call: TRBJ2-7; clone_size: few; d_call: TRBD2; cdr3_aa: CASSVNPLAGSIEQYF; cdr3_nt: TGTGCCAGCAGCGTGAACCCTTTAGCGGGGTCCATCGAGCAGTACTTC
v_call: TRBV20-1; j_call: TRBJ1-6; clone_size: .; d_call: .; cdr3_aa: CSARRNNSPLHF; cdr3_nt: TGCAGTGCTAGGAGAAATAATTCACCCCTCCACTTT
v_call: TRBV12-3/TRBV12-4; j_call: TRBJ1-1; clone_size: .; d_call: .; cdr3_aa: CASSFSGRGTEAFF; cdr3_nt: TGTGCCAGCAGTTTCTCGGGGCGCGGCACTGAAGCTTTCTTT
v_call: TRBV14; j_call: TRBJ2-2; clone_size: .; d_call: .; cdr3_aa: CASSQVGPAAGELFF; cdr3_nt: TGTGCCAGCAGCCAAGTCGGGCCGGCGGCCGGGGAGCTGTTTTTT
v_call: TRBV29-1; j_call: TRBJ2-1; clone_size: .; d_call: .; cdr3_aa: CSVDGDKTYNEQFF; cdr3_nt: TGTAGCGTTGACGGGGACAAGACCTACAATGAGCAGTTCTTC
v_call: TRBV7-9; j_call: TRBJ2-4; clone_size: .; d_call: .; cdr3_aa: CASAPGSENIQYF; cdr3_nt: TGTGCCAGCGCCCCAGGCTCAGAAAACATTCAGTACTTC
v_call: TRBV11-1; j_call: TRBJ2-7; clone_size: few; d_call: TRBD2; cdr3_aa: CASSRGGDEQYF; cdr3_nt: TGTGCCAGCAGCCGCGGGGGGGACGAGCAGTACTTC
v_call: TRBV12-3/TRBV12-4; j_call: TRBJ2-3; clone_size: few; d_call: .; cdr3_aa: CASSPGAQYF; cdr3_nt: TGTGCCAGCAGCCCGGGGGCGCAGTATTTT
v_call: TRBV5-1; j_call: TRBJ1-5; clone_size: .; d_call: .; cdr3_aa: CASSLAPGDQPQHF; cdr3_nt: TGCGCCAGCAGCTTGGCGCCAGGCGATCAGCCCCAGCATTTT
v_call: TRBV24-1; j_call: TRBJ2-1; clone_size: .; d_call: .; cdr3_aa: CATSDGIMNGDEQFF; cdr3_nt: TGTGCCACCAGTGATGGGATTATGAACGGCGATGAGCAGTTCTTC
v_call: TRBV12-3/TRBV12-4; j_call: TRBJ2-5; clone_size: few; d_call: .; cdr3_aa: CASSPHVGGQETQYF; cdr3_nt: TGTGCCAGCAGTCCCCACGTAGGTGGGCAAGAGACCCAGTACTTC
v_call: TRBV24-1; j_call: TRBJ2-5; clone_size: few; d_call: TRBD2; cdr3_aa: CATSDRRGVETQYF; cdr3_nt: TGTGCCACCAGTGACCGACGGGGGGTCGAGACCCAGTACTTC
v_call: TRBV5-1; j_call: TRBJ2-5; clone_size: .; d_call: .; cdr3_aa: CASSFNGIQETQYF; cdr3_nt: TGCGCCAGCAGCTTCAACGGGATCCAAGAGACCCAGTACTTC
v_call: TRBV6-1; j_call: TRBJ2-2; clone_size: .; d_call: .; cdr3_aa: CASGSSSSANTGELFF; cdr3_nt: TGTGCCAGCGGTTCTTCTAGCAGCGCGAACACCGGGGAGCTGTTTTTT